This TCR beta chain was identified in a study of blood T cell repertoires in COVID-19. For the study at large: Material from acute and convalescent COVID-19 was sourced from the United States, Italy and Spain. T cells, B-cell-depleted T cells, or PBMCs supplied cDNA or gDNA.

During active infection, Seattle patients enrolled and were then monitored through disease. Per the germline V gene, CDR1 is MNHEY and CDR2 is SVGAGI. The CDR3 extends over 15 amino acids. The V gene end was trimmed by 6 bases and the J gene end by 3 bases; junction bases not matched to a gene: 7. Authors' methods: Amplifying reference gene primers gave estimates of nucleated cell counts. TCRdb keeps only in-frame clones here, not all; method: immunoSEQ multiplex PCR. V and J calls and clone size are given by that table; D and trimming were obtained from the DNA. The table includes some 120,000 clones, approximately 89% detected once.

This receptor was obtained from an elderly woman with COVID-19, enrolled during active disease. The rearrangement links TRBV6-5 to TRBJ1-3; the match to TRBD1 covers 8 bases. Source material: peripheral blood. Written as DNA, the CDR3 is TGTGCCAGCAGAAACCAGGGGGCAGGTGGAAACACCATATATTTT. Protein sequence: CASRNQGAGGNTIYF.